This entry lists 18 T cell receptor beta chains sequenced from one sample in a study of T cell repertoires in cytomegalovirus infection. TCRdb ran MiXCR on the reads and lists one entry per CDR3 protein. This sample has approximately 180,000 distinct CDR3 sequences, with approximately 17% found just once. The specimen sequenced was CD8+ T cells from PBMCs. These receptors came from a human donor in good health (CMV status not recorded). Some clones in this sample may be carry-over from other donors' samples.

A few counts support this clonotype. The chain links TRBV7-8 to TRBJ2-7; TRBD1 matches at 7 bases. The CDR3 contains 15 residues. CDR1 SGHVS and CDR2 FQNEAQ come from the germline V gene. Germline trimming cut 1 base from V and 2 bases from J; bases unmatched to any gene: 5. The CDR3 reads CASSLGGQGAYEQYF. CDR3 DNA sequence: TGTGCCAGCAGCTTAGGTGGGCAGGGGGCCTACGAGCAGTACTTC.

The CDR3 reads CASSQTGRTYEQYF. DNA for the CDR3: TGTGCCAGCAGCCAGACAGGGAGAACGTACGAGCAGTACTTC. The chain uses TRBV7-9 and TRBJ2-7, with 7 bases that match TRBD1. With V trimmed by 5 bases and J by 4 bases, 8 bases remained unmatched. CDR3 length equals 14 residues. The germline V gene encodes CDR1 SEHNR and CDR2 FQNEAQ (reference sequence).

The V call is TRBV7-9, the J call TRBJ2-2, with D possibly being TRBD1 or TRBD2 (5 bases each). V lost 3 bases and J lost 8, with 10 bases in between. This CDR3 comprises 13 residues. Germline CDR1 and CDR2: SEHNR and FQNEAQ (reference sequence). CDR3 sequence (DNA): TGTGCCAGCAGCTTCTCGGGGCCGGGGGAGCTGTTTTTT. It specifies CASSFSGPGELFF.

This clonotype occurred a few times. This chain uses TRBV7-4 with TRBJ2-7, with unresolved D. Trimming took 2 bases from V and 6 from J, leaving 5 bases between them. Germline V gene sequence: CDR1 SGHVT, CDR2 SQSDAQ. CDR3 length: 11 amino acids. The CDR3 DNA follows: TGTGCCAGCAGCTTAAATGGCGAGCAGTACTTC. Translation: CASSLNGEQYF.

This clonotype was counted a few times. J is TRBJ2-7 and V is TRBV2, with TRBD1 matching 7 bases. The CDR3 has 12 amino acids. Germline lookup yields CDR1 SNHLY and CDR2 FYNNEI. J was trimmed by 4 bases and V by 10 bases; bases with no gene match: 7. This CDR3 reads CAIRDRAYEQYF. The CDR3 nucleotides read TGTGCCATCAGAGACAGGGCGTACGAGCAGTACTTC. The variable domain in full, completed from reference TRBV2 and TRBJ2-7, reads EPEVTQTPSHQVTQMGQEVILRCVPISNHLYFYWYRQILGQKVEFLVSFYNNEISEKSEIFDDQFSVERPDGSNFTLKIRSTKLEDSAMYFCAIRDRAYEQYFGPGTRLTVT.

This chain's CDR3 is CASSYGYSTGELFF. CDR3 coding DNA: TGTGCCAGCAGTTATGGCTATTCCACCGGGGAGCTGTTTTTT. The chain links TRBV6-2 or TRBV6-3 to TRBJ2-2; D call uncertain. The V and J ends lost 3 bases and 4 bases respectively, with 9 bases between them. In germline, CDR1 is MNHEY, CDR2 SVGEGT. This CDR3 is built from 14 residues.

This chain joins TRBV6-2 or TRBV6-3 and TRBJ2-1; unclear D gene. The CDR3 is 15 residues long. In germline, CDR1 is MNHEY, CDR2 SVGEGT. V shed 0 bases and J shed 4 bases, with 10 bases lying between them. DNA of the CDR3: TGTGCCAGCAGTTACTCCCCCGGCACTTACAATGAGCAGTTCTTC. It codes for CASSYSPGTYNEQFF.

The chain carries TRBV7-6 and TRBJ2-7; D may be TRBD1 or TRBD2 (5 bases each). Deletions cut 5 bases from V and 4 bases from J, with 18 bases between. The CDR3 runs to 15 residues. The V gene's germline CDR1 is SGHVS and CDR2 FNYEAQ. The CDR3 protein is CASSTPGPSLYEQYF. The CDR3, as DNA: TGTGCCAGCAGCACGCCGGGACCGTCCCTTTACGAGCAGTACTTC.

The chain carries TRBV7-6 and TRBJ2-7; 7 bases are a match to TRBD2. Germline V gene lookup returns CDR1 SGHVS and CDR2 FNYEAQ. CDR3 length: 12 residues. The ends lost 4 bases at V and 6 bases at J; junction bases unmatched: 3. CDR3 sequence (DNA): TGTGCCAGCAGCTCCGCTAGCGGCGAGCAGTACTTC. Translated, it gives CASSSASGEQYF.

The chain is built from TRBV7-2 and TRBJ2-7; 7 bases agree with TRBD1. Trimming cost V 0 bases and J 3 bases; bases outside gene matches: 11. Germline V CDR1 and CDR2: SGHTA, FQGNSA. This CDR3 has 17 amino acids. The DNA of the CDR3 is TGTGCCAGCAGCTTAGCGCGATGGGGGACAGATCACTACGAGCAGTACTTC. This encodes CASSLARWGTDHYEQYF.

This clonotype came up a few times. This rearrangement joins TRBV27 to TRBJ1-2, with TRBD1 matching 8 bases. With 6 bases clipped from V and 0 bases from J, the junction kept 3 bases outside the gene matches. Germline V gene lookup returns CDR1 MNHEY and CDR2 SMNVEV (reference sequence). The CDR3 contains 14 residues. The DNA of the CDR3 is TGTGCCAGCAGGACAGGGGAAGCTAACTATGGCTACACCTTC. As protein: CASRTGEANYGYTF.

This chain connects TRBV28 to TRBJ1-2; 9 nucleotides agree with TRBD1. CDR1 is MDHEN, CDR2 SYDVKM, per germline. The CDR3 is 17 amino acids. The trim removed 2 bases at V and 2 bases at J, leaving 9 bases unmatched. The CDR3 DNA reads TGTGCCAGCAGTTTAACCCCGGGACAGGGTTTCAACTATGGCTACACCTTC. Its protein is CASSLTPGQGFNYGYTF.

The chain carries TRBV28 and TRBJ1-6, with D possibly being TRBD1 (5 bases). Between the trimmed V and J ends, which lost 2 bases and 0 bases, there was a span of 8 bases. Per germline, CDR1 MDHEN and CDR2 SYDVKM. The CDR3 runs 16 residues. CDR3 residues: CASSLSGGSYNSPLHF. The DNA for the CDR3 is TGTGCCAGCAGTTTAAGCGGGGGCTCCTATAATTCACCCCTCCACTTT.

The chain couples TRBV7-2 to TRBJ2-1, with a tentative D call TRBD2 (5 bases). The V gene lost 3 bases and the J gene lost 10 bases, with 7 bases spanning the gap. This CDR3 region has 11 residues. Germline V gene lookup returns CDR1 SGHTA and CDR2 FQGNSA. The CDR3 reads CASSFSGEQFF. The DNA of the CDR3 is TGTGCCAGCAGCTTTTCGGGGGAGCAGTTCTTC.

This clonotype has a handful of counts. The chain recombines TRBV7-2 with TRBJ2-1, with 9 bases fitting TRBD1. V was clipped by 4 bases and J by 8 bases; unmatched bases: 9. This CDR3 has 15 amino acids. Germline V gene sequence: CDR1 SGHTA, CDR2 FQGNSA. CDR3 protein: CASSYPGQGGDEQFF. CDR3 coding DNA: TGTGCCAGCAGCTACCCGGGACAGGGTGGGGATGAGCAGTTCTTC. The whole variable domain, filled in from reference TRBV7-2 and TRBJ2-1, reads GAGVSQSPSNKVTEKGKDVELRCDPISGHTALYWYRQSLGQGLEFLIYFQGNSAPDKSGLPSDRFSAERTGGSVSTLTIQRTQQEDSAVYLCASSYPGQGGDEQFFGPGTRLTVL.

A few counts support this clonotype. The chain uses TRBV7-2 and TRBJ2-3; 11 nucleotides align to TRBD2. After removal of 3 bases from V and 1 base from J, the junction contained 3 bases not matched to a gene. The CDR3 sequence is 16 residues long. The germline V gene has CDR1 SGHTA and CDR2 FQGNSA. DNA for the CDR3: TGTGCCAGCAGCTTGATAGCGGGGGGGGGCACAGATACGCAGTATTTT. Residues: CASSLIAGGGTDTQYF.

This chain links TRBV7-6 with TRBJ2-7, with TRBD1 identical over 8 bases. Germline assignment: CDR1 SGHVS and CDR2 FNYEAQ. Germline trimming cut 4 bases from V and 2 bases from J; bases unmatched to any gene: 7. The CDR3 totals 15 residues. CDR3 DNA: TGTGCCAGCAGCTCCGCCGGGACAGGAACCTACGAGCAGTACTTC. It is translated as CASSSAGTGTYEQYF.

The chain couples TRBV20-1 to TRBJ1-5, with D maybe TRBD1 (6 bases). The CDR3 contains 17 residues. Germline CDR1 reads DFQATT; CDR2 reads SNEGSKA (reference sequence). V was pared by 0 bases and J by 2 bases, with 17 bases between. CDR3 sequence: CSARDRPGARGNQPQHF. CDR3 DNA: TGCAGTGCTAGAGATCGGCCAGGGGCGCGGGGCAATCAGCCCCAGCATTTT.